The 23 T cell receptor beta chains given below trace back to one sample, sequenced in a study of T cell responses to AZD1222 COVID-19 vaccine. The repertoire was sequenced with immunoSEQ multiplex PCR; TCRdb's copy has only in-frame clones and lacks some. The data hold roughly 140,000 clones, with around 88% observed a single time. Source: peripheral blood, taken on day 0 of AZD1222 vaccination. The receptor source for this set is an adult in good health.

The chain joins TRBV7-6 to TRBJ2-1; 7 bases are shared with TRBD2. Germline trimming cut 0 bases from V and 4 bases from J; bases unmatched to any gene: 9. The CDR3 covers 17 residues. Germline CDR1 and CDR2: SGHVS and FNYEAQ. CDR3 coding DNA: TGTGCCAGCAGCTTAGCCCCCCTTAGCGGGTTATACAATGAGCAGTTCTTC. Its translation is CASSLAPLSGLYNEQFF.

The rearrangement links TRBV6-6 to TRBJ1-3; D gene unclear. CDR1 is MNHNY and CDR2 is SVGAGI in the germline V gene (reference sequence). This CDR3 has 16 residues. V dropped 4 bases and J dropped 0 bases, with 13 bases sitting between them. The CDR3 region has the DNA TGTGCCAGCAGTTTCCTCCCGGGTGTCTCTGGAAACACCATATATTTT. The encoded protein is CASSFLPGVSGNTIYF.

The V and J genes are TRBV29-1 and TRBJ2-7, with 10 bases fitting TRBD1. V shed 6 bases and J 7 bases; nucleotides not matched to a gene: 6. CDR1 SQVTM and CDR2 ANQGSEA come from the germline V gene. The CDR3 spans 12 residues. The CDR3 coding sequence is TGCAGCGTGCCCCTGGGACAGGGGGAGCAGTACTTC. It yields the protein CSVPLGQGEQYF.

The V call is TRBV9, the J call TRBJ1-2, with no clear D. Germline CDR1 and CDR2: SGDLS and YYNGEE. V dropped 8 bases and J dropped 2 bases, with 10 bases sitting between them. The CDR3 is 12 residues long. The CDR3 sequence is CASWTLNYGYTF. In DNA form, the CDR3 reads TGTGCCAGTTGGACGTTGAACTATGGCTACACCTTC.

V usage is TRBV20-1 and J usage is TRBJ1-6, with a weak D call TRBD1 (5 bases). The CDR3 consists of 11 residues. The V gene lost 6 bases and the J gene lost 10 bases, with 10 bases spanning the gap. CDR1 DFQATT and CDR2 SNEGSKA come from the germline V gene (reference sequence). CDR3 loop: CSALRGSPLHF. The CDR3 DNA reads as TGCAGTGCCCTTCGGGGCTCACCCCTCCACTTT.

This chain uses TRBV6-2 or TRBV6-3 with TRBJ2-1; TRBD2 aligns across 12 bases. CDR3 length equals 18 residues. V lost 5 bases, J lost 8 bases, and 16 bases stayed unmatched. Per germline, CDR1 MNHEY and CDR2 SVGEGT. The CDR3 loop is CASSLPRLAGENLYEQFF. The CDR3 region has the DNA TGTGCCAGCAGTCTACCCCGACTAGCGGGAGAGAATTTATATGAGCAGTTCTTC.

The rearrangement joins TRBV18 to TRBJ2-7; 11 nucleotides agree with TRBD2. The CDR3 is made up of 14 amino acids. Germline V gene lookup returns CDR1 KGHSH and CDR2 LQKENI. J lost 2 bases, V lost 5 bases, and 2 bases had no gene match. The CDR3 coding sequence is TGTGCCAGCTCATCACTAGCGGGAGCCTACGAGCAGTACTTC. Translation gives CASSSLAGAYEQYF.

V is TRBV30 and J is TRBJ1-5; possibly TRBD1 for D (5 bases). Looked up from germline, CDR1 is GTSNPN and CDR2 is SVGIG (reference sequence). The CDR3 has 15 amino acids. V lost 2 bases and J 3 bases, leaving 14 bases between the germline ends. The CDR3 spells CAWSLYQGNNQPQHF. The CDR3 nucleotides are TGTGCCTGGAGTTTATATCAGGGAAACAATCAGCCCCAGCATTTT.

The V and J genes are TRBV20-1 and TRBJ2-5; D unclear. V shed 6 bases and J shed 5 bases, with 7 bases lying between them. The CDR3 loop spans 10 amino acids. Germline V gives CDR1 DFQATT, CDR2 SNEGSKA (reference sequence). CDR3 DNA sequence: TGCAGTGCCGGGTGGGAGACCCAGTACTTC. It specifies CSAGWETQYF.

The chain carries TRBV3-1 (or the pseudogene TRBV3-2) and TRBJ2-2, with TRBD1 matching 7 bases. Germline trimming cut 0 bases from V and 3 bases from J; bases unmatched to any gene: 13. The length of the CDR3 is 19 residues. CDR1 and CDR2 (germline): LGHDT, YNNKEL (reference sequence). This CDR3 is CASSQDPGTEEMYTGELFF. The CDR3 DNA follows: TGTGCCAGCAGCCAAGATCCCGGGACAGAAGAGATGTACACCGGGGAGCTGTTTTTT.

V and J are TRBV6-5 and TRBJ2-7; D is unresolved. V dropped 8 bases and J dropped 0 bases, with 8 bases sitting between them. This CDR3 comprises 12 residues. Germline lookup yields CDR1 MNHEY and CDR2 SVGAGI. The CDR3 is CASGSHSYEQYF. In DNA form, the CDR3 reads TGTGCCAGCGGATCACACTCCTACGAGCAGTACTTC.

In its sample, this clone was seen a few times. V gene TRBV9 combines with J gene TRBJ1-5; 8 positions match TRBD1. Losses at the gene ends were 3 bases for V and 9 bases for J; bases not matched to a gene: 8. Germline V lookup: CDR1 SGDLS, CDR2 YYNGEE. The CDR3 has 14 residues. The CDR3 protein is CASSEQGVGWPQHF. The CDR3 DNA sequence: TGTGCCAGCAGCGAACAGGGGGTGGGTTGGCCCCAGCATTTT.

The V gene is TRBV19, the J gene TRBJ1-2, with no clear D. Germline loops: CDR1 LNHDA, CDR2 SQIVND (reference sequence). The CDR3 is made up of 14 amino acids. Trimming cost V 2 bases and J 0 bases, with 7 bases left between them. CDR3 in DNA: TGTGCCAGTAGTATAACCCCAGCTAACTATGGCTACACCTTC. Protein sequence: CASSITPANYGYTF.

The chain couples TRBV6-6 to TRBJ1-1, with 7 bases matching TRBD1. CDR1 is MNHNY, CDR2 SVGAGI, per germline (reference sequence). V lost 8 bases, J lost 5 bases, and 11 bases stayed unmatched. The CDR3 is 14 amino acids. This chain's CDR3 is CASSSQGLGTEAFF. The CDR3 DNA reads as TGTGCCAGCTCCTCACAGGGGTTGGGTACTGAAGCTTTCTTT.

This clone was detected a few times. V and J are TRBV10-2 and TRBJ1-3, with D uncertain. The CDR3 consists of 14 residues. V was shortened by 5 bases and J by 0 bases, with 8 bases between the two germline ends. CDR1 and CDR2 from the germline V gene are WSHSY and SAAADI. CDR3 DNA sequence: TGCGCCAGCAGTCCTGTAGACTCTGGAAACACCATATATTTT. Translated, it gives CASSPVDSGNTIYF.

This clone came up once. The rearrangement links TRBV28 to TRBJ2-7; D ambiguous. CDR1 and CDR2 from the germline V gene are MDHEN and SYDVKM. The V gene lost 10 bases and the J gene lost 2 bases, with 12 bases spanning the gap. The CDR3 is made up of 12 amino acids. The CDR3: CATTKRPYEQYF. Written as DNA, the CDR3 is TGTGCCACCACAAAGAGGCCCTACGAGCAGTACTTC.

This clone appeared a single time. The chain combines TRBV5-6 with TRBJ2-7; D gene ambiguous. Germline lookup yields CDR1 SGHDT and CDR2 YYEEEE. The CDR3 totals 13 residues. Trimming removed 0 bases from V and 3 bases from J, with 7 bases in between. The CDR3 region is CASSLVSFYEQYF. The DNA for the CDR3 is TGTGCCAGCAGCTTGGTTTCTTTCTACGAGCAGTACTTC. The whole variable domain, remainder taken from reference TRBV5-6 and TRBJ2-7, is DAGVTQSPTHLIKTRGQQVTLRCSPKSGHDTVSWYQQALGQGPQFIFQYYEEEERQRGNFPDRFSGHQFPNYSSELNVNALLLGDSALYLCASSLVSFYEQYFGPGTRLTVT.

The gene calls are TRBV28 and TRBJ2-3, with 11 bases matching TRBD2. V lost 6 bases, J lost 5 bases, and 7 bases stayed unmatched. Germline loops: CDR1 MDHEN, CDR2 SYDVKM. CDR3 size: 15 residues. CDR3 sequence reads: CASSPGTSGGDTQYF. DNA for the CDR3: TGTGCCAGCAGCCCAGGGACTAGCGGAGGAGATACGCAGTATTTT.

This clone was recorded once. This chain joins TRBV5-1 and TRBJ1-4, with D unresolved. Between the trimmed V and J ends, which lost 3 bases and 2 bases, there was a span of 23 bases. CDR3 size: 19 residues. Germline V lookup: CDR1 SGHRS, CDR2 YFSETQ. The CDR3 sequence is CASSSPRSGIGVTNEKLFF. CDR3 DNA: TGCGCCAGCAGCTCGCCTCGCTCCGGAATTGGGGTGACTAATGAAAAACTGTTTTTT.

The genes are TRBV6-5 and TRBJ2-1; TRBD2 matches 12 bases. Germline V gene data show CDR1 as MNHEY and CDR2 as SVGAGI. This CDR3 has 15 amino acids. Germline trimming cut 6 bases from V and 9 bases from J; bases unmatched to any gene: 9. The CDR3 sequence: CASSRLAGAQAEQFF. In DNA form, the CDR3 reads TGTGCCAGCAGCCGACTAGCGGGAGCTCAGGCTGAGCAGTTCTTC.

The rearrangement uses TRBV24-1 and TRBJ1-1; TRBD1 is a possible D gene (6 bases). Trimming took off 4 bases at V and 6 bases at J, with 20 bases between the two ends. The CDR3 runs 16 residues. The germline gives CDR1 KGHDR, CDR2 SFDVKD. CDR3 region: CATSDLPSQRGAEAFF. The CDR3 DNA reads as TGTGCCACCAGTGACCTGCCGTCCCAAAGGGGGGCTGAAGCTTTCTTT.

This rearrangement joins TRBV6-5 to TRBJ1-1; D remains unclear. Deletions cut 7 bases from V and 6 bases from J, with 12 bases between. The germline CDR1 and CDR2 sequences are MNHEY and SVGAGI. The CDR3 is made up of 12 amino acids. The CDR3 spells CASTRNSAEAFF. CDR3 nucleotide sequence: TGTGCCAGCACTAGGAACAGCGCTGAAGCTTTCTTT.

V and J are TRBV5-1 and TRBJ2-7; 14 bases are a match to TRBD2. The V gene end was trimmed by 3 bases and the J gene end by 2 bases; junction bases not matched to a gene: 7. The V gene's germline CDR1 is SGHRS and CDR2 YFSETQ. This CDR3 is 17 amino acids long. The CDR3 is CASSWGLAGDRTYEQYF. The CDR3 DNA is TGCGCCAGCAGCTGGGGACTAGCGGGAGACCGAACCTACGAGCAGTACTTC.